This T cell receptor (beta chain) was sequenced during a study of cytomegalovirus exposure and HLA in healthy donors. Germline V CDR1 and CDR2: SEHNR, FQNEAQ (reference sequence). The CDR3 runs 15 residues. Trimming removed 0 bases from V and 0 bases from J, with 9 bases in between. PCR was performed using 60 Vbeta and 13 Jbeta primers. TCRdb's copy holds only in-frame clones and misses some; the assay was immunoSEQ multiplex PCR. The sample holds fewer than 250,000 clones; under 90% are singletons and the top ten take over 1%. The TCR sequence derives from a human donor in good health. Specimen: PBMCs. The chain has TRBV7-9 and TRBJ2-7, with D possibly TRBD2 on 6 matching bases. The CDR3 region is CASSLAGGSSYEQYF. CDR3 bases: TGTGCCAGCAGCTTAGCGGGAGGCTCCTCCTACGAGCAGTACTTC. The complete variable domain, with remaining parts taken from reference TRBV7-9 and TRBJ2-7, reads DTGVSQNPRHKITKRGQNVTFRCDPISEHNRLYWYRQTLGQGPEFLTYFQNEAQLEKSRLLSDRFSAERPKGSFSTLEIQRTEQGDSAMYLCASSLAGGSSYEQYFGPGTRLTVT.